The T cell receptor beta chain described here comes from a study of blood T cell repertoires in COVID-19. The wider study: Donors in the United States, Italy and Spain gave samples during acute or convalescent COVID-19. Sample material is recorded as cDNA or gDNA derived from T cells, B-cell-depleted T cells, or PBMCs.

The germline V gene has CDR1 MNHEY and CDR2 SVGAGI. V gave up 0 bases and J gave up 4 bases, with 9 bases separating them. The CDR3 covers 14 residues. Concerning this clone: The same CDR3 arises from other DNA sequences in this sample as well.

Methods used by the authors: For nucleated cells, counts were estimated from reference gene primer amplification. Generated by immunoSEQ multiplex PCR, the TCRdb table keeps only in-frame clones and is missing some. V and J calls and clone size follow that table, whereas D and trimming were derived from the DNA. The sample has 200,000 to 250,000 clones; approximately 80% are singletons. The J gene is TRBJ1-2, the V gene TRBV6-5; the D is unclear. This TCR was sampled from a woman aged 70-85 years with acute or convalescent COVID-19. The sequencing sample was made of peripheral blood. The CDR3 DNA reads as TGTGCCAGCAGTTACTCTCTGCGGAGCTATGGCTACACCTTC. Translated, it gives CASSYSLRSYGYTF.